The source of this TCR beta chain is a study of identical twins. TCRdb itself ran the 5' RACE reads through MiXCR, one entry per CDR3 protein. The sample contains around 550,000 distinct CDR3 sequences, around 15% of which appear only once. General study findings and limits: Excess low generation probability was seen in twin-shared out-of-frame alpha sequences. Part of the zero-insertion signal could reflect confounding by invariant MAIT and iNKT cells. Fewer insertions characterized abundant cord blood beta clonotypes, whereas memory repertoires showed none.

The CDR3 extends over 14 amino acids. CDR1 and CDR2 (germline): SGHRS, YFSETQ. Trimming left V 7 bases short and J 4 bases short, with 15 bases between. Remarks on this clonotype: No antigen is known for it.

The sample was also linked to a second study, of yellow fever vaccine responses in identical twins. As reported in that work: Reportedly, the T cell response mounted by twins to vaccine seemed partly convergent, partly personalized.

Sequenced input: CD4+ T cells sorted from blood. The sequence came from a young woman in good health. The rearrangement links TRBV5-1 to TRBJ2-1, with D perhaps matching TRBD1 (5 bases). CDR3 nucleotides: TGCGCCAGCCGCGCGGACAAGGCTTACAATGAGCAGTTCTTC. Encoded protein: CASRADKAYNEQFF. The full variable domain, its missing parts supplied by reference TRBV5-1 and TRBJ2-1, is KAGVTQTPRYLIKTRGQQVTLSCSPISGHRSVSWYQQTPGQGLQFLFEYFSETQRNKGNFPGRFSGRQFSNSRSEMNVSTLELGDSALYLCASRADKAYNEQFFGPGTRLTVL.